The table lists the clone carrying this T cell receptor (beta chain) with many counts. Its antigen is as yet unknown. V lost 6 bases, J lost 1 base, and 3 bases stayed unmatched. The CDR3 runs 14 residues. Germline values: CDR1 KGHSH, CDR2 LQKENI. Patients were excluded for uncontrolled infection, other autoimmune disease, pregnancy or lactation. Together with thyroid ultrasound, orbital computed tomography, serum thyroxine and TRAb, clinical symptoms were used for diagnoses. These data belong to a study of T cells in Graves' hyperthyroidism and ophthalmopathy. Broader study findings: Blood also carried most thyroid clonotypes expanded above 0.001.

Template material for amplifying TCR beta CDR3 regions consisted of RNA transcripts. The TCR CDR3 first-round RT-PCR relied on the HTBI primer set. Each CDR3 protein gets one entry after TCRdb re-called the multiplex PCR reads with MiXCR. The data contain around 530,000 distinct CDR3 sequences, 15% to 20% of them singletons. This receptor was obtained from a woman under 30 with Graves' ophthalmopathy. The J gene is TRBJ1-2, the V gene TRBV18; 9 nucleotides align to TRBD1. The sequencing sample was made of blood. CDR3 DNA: TGTGCCAGCTCGCCGGACAGGGGTAACTATGGCTACACCTTC. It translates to CASSPDRGNYGYTF.